A selection of T cell receptor beta chains follows, all from one sample in a study of blood T cells in healthy people across ages. One entry per CDR3 protein, called by TCRdb with MiXCR from the 5' RACE reads. The sample includes 850,000 to 1,000,000 distinct CDR3 sequences, approximately 50% seen only once; the top ten take about 21%. The material sequenced was blood. These receptors were taken from a woman aged 55-69 years in good health. CDR3s include the opening cysteine and the closing phenylalanine or tryptophan. Each record gives: CDR3 length, D gene, clone size, V gene, J gene, CDR3 DNA, CDR3 protein. The D gene is left open where the match is weak. Some rows mark clone size as missing; the rest say once, few, many or name a class of expanded clone.

CDR3 length: 19
D gene: TRBD1
clone size: NA
V gene: TRBV14
J gene: TRBJ2-7
CDR3 DNA: TGTGCCAGCAGCCAAGATCCTGCGGACAGGGGAATCTGGGGGTACGAGCAGTACTTC
CDR3 protein: CASSQDPADRGIWGYEQYF

CDR3 length: 16
D gene: NA
clone size: NA
V gene: TRBV6-2/TRBV6-3
J gene: TRBJ2-1
CDR3 DNA: TGTGCCAGCAGTCGAGACCTAGGAGGCTCCTACAATGAGCAGTTCTTC
CDR3 protein: CASSRDLGGSYNEQFF

CDR3 length: 17
D gene: TRBD2
clone size: few
V gene: TRBV4-1
J gene: TRBJ2-3
CDR3 DNA: TGCGCCAGCAGCCAAGGTTTACTAGCGGGAGTCACAGATACGCAGTATTTT
CDR3 protein: CASSQGLLAGVTDTQYF

CDR3 length: 15
D gene: NA
clone size: NA
V gene: TRBV20-1
J gene: TRBJ2-7
CDR3 DNA: TGCAGTGCCCCGAACTTCTACACTCAAACCTACGAGCAGTACTTC
CDR3 protein: CSAPNFYTQTYEQYF

CDR3 length: 13
D gene: NA
clone size: few
V gene: TRBV20-1
J gene: TRBJ2-7
CDR3 DNA: TGCAGTGCTAATCGGGACGGGAACTACGAGCAGTACTTC
CDR3 protein: CSANRDGNYEQYF

CDR3 length: 17
D gene: NA
clone size: NA
V gene: TRBV12-5
J gene: TRBJ2-7
CDR3 DNA: TGTGCTAGTGGTTTGGCTGGGGAGGGACAGACCTACAATGAGCAGTACTTC
CDR3 protein: CASGLAGEGQTYNEQYF

CDR3 length: 15
D gene: TRBD2
clone size: NA
V gene: TRBV20-1
J gene: TRBJ2-7
CDR3 DNA: TGCAGTGCTCAGAAGCGGGGACGAGGACCCTACGAGCAGTACTTC
CDR3 protein: CSAQKRGRGPYEQYF

CDR3 length: 10
D gene: NA
clone size: few
V gene: TRBV29-1
J gene: TRBJ2-7
CDR3 DNA: TGCAGCGTGGCCACGGACGAGCAGTACTTC
CDR3 protein: CSVATDEQYF

CDR3 length: 13
D gene: TRBD2
clone size: few
V gene: TRBV6-5
J gene: TRBJ2-3
CDR3 DNA: TGTGCCAGCAGTCAGCGGGAGCCAGATACGCAGTATTTT
CDR3 protein: CASSQREPDTQYF

CDR3 length: 16
D gene: NA
clone size: NA
V gene: TRBV20-1
J gene: TRBJ2-3
CDR3 DNA: TGCAGTGTATCGAGCGGGCAGGCGTGGTATAGGGATACGCAGTATTTT
CDR3 protein: CSVSSGQAWYRDTQYF

CDR3 length: 13
D gene: NA
clone size: once
V gene: TRBV6-1
J gene: TRBJ2-5
CDR3 DNA: TGTGCCGGCTTCGACAGGGCGGGGGAGACCCAGTACTTC
CDR3 protein: CAGFDRAGETQYF

CDR3 length: 14
D gene: NA
clone size: NA
V gene: TRBV20-1
J gene: TRBJ2-1
CDR3 DNA: TGCAGTGCTAGAAGAGCGAACTCCTACAATGAGCAGTTCTTC
CDR3 protein: CSARRANSYNEQFF

CDR3 length: 12
D gene: NA
clone size: NA
V gene: TRBV20-1
J gene: TRBJ2-5
CDR3 DNA: TGCAGTGCTAGATACAGTCAAGAGACCCAGTACTTC
CDR3 protein: CSARYSQETQYF

CDR3 length: 14
D gene: NA
clone size: NA
V gene: TRBV20-1
J gene: TRBJ2-7
CDR3 DNA: TGCAGTGCCGGGGGCGGGGCCCTCTCCTACGAGCAGTACTTC
CDR3 protein: CSAGGGALSYEQYF

CDR3 length: 16
D gene: NA
clone size: NA
V gene: TRBV5-1
J gene: TRBJ2-5
CDR3 DNA: TGCGCCAGCAGCTTGGGCAGAGTGGGATTACAAGAGACCCAGTACTTC
CDR3 protein: CASSLGRVGLQETQYF

CDR3 length: 14
D gene: NA
clone size: NA
V gene: TRBV7-9
J gene: TRBJ2-7
CDR3 DNA: TGTGCCAGCAGCTTAGTTGGGGGAGGTTTCGAGCAGTACTTC
CDR3 protein: CASSLVGGGFEQYF

CDR3 length: 15
D gene: NA
clone size: NA
V gene: TRBV4-3
J gene: TRBJ1-2
CDR3 DNA: TGCGCCAGCAGCCGGGGGTACAGGGAGGTCTATGGCTACACCTTC
CDR3 protein: CASSRGYREVYGYTF

CDR3 length: 13
D gene: TRBD1
clone size: NA
V gene: TRBV6-6
J gene: TRBJ1-4
CDR3 DNA: TGTGCCAGCAGTGACTGGGACAGGGAAAAACTGTTTTTT
CDR3 protein: CASSDWDREKLFF

CDR3 length: 16
D gene: TRBD2
clone size: NA
V gene: TRBV29-1
J gene: TRBJ2-1
CDR3 DNA: TGCAGCGTTGAGGGAGCGCGGGAGTTCGAGTACAATGAGCAGTTCTTC
CDR3 protein: CSVEGAREFEYNEQFF

CDR3 length: 12
D gene: NA
clone size: NA
V gene: TRBV2
J gene: TRBJ2-7
CDR3 DNA: TGTGCCAGCCTAACGGCCCCCTACGAGCAGTACTTC
CDR3 protein: CASLTAPYEQYF

CDR3 length: 15
D gene: TRBD1
clone size: NA
V gene: TRBV29-1
J gene: TRBJ2-1
CDR3 DNA: TGCAGCGTTGAGTCCGCGACAGGGGGCGTCTATGAGCAGTTCTTC
CDR3 protein: CSVESATGGVYEQFF

CDR3 length: 11
D gene: NA
clone size: NA
V gene: TRBV2
J gene: TRBJ2-4
CDR3 DNA: TGTGCCAGCCGAACCGAACACATTCAGTACTTC
CDR3 protein: CASRTEHIQYF

CDR3 length: 13
D gene: TRBD1
clone size: NA
V gene: TRBV20-1
J gene: TRBJ2-7
CDR3 DNA: TGCAGTGCTTTCCCACAGGGGGCCTACGAGCAGTACTTC
CDR3 protein: CSAFPQGAYEQYF

CDR3 length: 17
D gene: NA
clone size: NA
V gene: TRBV15
J gene: TRBJ2-1
CDR3 DNA: TGTGCCACCAGCAGAGGGACCCGGGCCCGCTCCTACAATGAGCAGTTCTTC
CDR3 protein: CATSRGTRARSYNEQFF

CDR3 length: 15
D gene: TRBD2
clone size: NA
V gene: TRBV24-1
J gene: TRBJ2-7
CDR3 DNA: TGTGCCACCAGTGACCCAAGCGGGGCAAACTGCGAGCAGTACTTC
CDR3 protein: CATSDPSGANCEQYF

CDR3 length: 17
D gene: NA
clone size: NA
V gene: TRBV20-1
J gene: TRBJ2-1
CDR3 DNA: TGCAGTGCTAGAGATCCGTCCAGAGGGACGCGGGCCAATGAGCAGTTCTTC
CDR3 protein: CSARDPSRGTRANEQFF

CDR3 length: 12
D gene: NA
clone size: few
V gene: TRBV29-1
J gene: TRBJ2-7
CDR3 DNA: TGCAGCGTTGAAGATCTGGGCTACGAGCAGTACTTC
CDR3 protein: CSVEDLGYEQYF

CDR3 length: 14
D gene: TRBD2
clone size: few
V gene: TRBV12-3/TRBV12-4
J gene: TRBJ2-7
CDR3 DNA: TGTGCCAGCAGAGGGGCGGGAGAGGGATACGAGCAGTACTTC
CDR3 protein: CASRGAGEGYEQYF

CDR3 length: 16
D gene: NA
clone size: NA
V gene: TRBV7-8
J gene: TRBJ2-1
CDR3 DNA: TGTGCCAGCAGCCCTCGTCGGGGGAGCGATGACAATGAGCAGTTCTTC
CDR3 protein: CASSPRRGSDDNEQFF

CDR3 length: 13
D gene: NA
clone size: few
V gene: TRBV4-1
J gene: TRBJ2-7
CDR3 DNA: TGCGCCAGCAGCATCCTTCGTTTCCACGAGCAGTACTTC
CDR3 protein: CASSILRFHEQYF

CDR3 length: 14
D gene: TRBD1
clone size: NA
V gene: TRBV29-1
J gene: TRBJ1-4
CDR3 DNA: TGCAGCGTCGAAGCCGGGACAGGGGATGAAAAACTGTTTTTT
CDR3 protein: CSVEAGTGDEKLFF

CDR3 length: 16
D gene: TRBD2
clone size: NA
V gene: TRBV27
J gene: TRBJ2-1
CDR3 DNA: TGTGCCAGCAGTTTATTGGGGGCTAGCGGGAGTTATGAGCAGTTCTTC
CDR3 protein: CASSLLGASGSYEQFF

CDR3 length: 16
D gene: NA
clone size: NA
V gene: TRBV27
J gene: TRBJ1-4
CDR3 DNA: TGTGCCAGCAGTTTATTCTACCAGGCGGCTAATGAAAAACTGTTTTTT
CDR3 protein: CASSLFYQAANEKLFF

CDR3 length: 16
D gene: NA
clone size: few
V gene: TRBV6-6
J gene: TRBJ1-1
CDR3 DNA: TGTGCCAGCAGCTCTACGCGGGTGGTGGGTGACACTGAAGCTTTCTTT
CDR3 protein: CASSSTRVVGDTEAFF

CDR3 length: 13
D gene: TRBD2
clone size: few
V gene: TRBV5-1
J gene: TRBJ2-1
CDR3 DNA: TGCGCCAGCAGCTTGTGGACTAGATATGAGCAGTTCTTC
CDR3 protein: CASSLWTRYEQFF

CDR3 length: 13
D gene: NA
clone size: few
V gene: TRBV12-3/TRBV12-4
J gene: TRBJ2-7
CDR3 DNA: TGTGCCAGCAGACCCAACAGTGTCTACGAGCAGTACTTC
CDR3 protein: CASRPNSVYEQYF

CDR3 length: 15
D gene: TRBD1
clone size: NA
V gene: TRBV18
J gene: TRBJ1-2
CDR3 DNA: TGTGCCAGCTCACCGACCCGGGACAGGGTTGAGGGCTACACCTTC
CDR3 protein: CASSPTRDRVEGYTF

CDR3 length: 14
D gene: TRBD2
clone size: few
V gene: TRBV20-1
J gene: TRBJ2-1
CDR3 DNA: TGCAGTGCTAGAATCTCAGCGGGAGGTTTCGAGCAGTTCTTC
CDR3 protein: CSARISAGGFEQFF

CDR3 length: 13
D gene: NA
clone size: NA
V gene: TRBV18
J gene: TRBJ2-5
CDR3 DNA: TGTGCCAGCTCCCCCGGACAGACGGTTGAGCAGTACTTC
CDR3 protein: CASSPGQTVEQYF

CDR3 length: 13
D gene: TRBD2
clone size: NA
V gene: TRBV30
J gene: TRBJ2-7
CDR3 DNA: TGTGCCTGGAATACGGGACTAGCCTACGAGCAGTACTTC
CDR3 protein: CAWNTGLAYEQYF

CDR3 length: 13
D gene: NA
clone size: few
V gene: TRBV13
J gene: TRBJ2-1
CDR3 DNA: TGTGCCAGCAGCCCCAGGGTCGACAATGAGCAGTTCTTC
CDR3 protein: CASSPRVDNEQFF

CDR3 length: 13
D gene: TRBD1
clone size: NA
V gene: TRBV28
J gene: TRBJ2-5
CDR3 DNA: TGTGCCAGCACCAGACAGGGAATAGAGACCCAGTACTTC
CDR3 protein: CASTRQGIETQYF

CDR3 length: 13
D gene: TRBD1
clone size: many
V gene: TRBV20-1
J gene: TRBJ2-7
CDR3 DNA: TGCAGTGCTCCGGGACAGGGGGGAGTCGAGCAGTACTTC
CDR3 protein: CSAPGQGGVEQYF

CDR3 length: 13
D gene: NA
clone size: once
V gene: TRBV12-3/TRBV12-4
J gene: TRBJ2-1
CDR3 DNA: TGTGCCAGCAGTAGGAAGGGCTCCTACGAGCAGTTCTTC
CDR3 protein: CASSRKGSYEQFF

CDR3 length: 15
D gene: NA
clone size: NA
V gene: TRBV20-1
J gene: TRBJ2-3
CDR3 DNA: TGCAGTGCTAGAGCCCTTTTCGTGAACACAGATACGCAGTATTTT
CDR3 protein: CSARALFVNTDTQYF

CDR3 length: 13
D gene: NA
clone size: NA
V gene: TRBV7-3
J gene: TRBJ1-2
CDR3 DNA: TGTGCCAGCAGCCGGGACCCGGTGGGCGGCTACACCTTC
CDR3 protein: CASSRDPVGGYTF

CDR3 length: 12
D gene: NA
clone size: few
V gene: TRBV20-1
J gene: TRBJ1-5
CDR3 DNA: TGCAGTGCTAGAGATTGGGATCAGCCCCAGCATTTT
CDR3 protein: CSARDWDQPQHF

CDR3 length: 14
D gene: TRBD2
clone size: NA
V gene: TRBV4-1
J gene: TRBJ2-7
CDR3 DNA: TGCGCCAGCAGCCGTAGGGAGGGGCCCTACGAGCAGTACTTC
CDR3 protein: CASSRREGPYEQYF

CDR3 length: 15
D gene: NA
clone size: NA
V gene: TRBV11-1
J gene: TRBJ2-7
CDR3 DNA: TGTGCCAGCAGCGCCGGCGTCAGGGGATCCTACGAGCAGTACTTC
CDR3 protein: CASSAGVRGSYEQYF

CDR3 length: 15
D gene: NA
clone size: NA
V gene: TRBV12-3/TRBV12-4
J gene: TRBJ2-1
CDR3 DNA: TGTGCCAGCAACCCGCAGGGGAACTCCTACAATGAGCAGTTCTTC
CDR3 protein: CASNPQGNSYNEQFF

CDR3 length: 14
D gene: NA
clone size: few
V gene: TRBV5-1
J gene: TRBJ2-3
CDR3 DNA: TGCGCCAGCAGCTTGGCGAGAAACCGAGATACGCAGTATTTT
CDR3 protein: CASSLARNRDTQYF

CDR3 length: 16
D gene: TRBD2
clone size: few
V gene: TRBV7-2
J gene: TRBJ2-5
CDR3 DNA: TGTGCCAGCAGCTTAGGACTAGCGGGACCTTGGGAGACCCAGTACTTC
CDR3 protein: CASSLGLAGPWETQYF

CDR3 length: 16
D gene: TRBD2
clone size: NA
V gene: TRBV7-2
J gene: TRBJ2-3
CDR3 DNA: TGTGCCAGCAGCCGAGAGGCGGGAGTGAACACAGATACGCAGTATTTT
CDR3 protein: CASSREAGVNTDTQYF

CDR3 length: 11
D gene: NA
clone size: NA
V gene: TRBV20-1
J gene: TRBJ2-1
CDR3 DNA: TGCAGTGCTTTCTCCGGACTTCTAGCGTTCTTC
CDR3 protein: CSAFSGLLAFF